The entry below gives a single T cell receptor beta chain sequence along with its context. The sample originates from a study of control samples from healthy donors and cancer patients. CDR3 size: 17 residues. Looked up from germline, CDR1 is SGHDT and CDR2 is YYEEEE. Trimming shortened V by 1 base and J by 6 bases, and 20 bases separated the two germline ends. Some clones are missing from TCRdb's copy, which holds only in-frame ones; the method was immunoSEQ multiplex PCR. Among fewer than 300,000 clones, over 75% were seen once, and the ten largest hold 10% to 15%. The receptor was isolated from a woman aged 55-69 years with lung cancer. This chain joins TRBV5-6 and TRBJ2-4, with D possibly called TRBD1 or TRBD2 (5 bases each). Sequencing was carried out using PBMCs. CDR3 sequence reads: CASSLRGPRGEGNIQYF. The CDR3 DNA reads TGTGCCAGCAGCTTGCGTGGTCCGAGGGGCGAAGGAAACATTCAGTACTTC.